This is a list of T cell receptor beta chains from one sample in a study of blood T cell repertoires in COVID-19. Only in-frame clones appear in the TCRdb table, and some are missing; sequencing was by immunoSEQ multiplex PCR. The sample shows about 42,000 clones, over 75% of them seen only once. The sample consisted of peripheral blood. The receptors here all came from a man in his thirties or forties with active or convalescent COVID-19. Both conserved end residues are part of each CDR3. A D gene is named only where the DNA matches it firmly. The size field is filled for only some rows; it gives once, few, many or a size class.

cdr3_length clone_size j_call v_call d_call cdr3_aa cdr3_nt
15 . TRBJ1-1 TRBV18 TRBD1 CASASGGPANTEAFF TGTGCCAGCGCATCAGGGGGACCTGCTAACACTGAAGCTTTCTTT
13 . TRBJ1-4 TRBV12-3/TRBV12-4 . CASGYSLREKLFF TGTGCCAGCGGATACAGCCTAAGAGAAAAACTGTTTTTT
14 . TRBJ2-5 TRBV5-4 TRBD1 CASSLGTGAETQYF TGTGCCAGCAGCTTGGGTACAGGGGCCGAGACCCAGTACTTC
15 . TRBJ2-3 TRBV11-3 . CASSSRQDLTDTQYF TGTGCCAGCAGCTCGCGACAGGACCTCACAGATACGCAGTATTTT
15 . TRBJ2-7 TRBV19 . CASSPTIGAGYEQYF TGTGCCAGTAGTCCCACGATAGGGGCCGGCTACGAGCAGTACTTC
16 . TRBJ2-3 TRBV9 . CASSPRGQGVTDTQYF TGTGCCAGCAGCCCTCGTGGGCAGGGTGTGACAGATACGCAGTATTTT
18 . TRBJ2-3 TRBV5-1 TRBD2 CASSLGLAGGRGTDTQYF TGCGCCAGCAGCTTAGGACTAGCGGGGGGCCGGGGCACAGATACGCAGTATTTT
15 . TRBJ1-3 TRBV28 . CASNKQGKPGNTIYF TGTGCCAGCAACAAACAGGGAAAACCCGGAAACACCATATATTTT
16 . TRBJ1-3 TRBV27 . CASSPGDLVGGNTIYF TGTGCCAGCAGTCCCGGGGATCTTGTAGGTGGAAACACCATATATTTT
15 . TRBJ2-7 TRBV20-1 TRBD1 CSASVGQGAFYEQYF TGCAGTGCTAGTGTCGGACAGGGGGCCTTCTACGAGCAGTACTTC
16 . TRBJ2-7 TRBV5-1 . CASSLIGGSSPYEQYF TGCGCCAGCAGCTTGATCGGAGGGTCTTCCCCCTACGAGCAGTACTTC
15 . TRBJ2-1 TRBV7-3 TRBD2 CASSLGQGTSNEQFF TGTGCCAGCAGCTTAGGGCAGGGGACTAGCAATGAGCAGTTCTTC
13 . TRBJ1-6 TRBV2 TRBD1 CARGQGYNSPLHF TGTGCCAGAGGACAGGGGTATAATTCACCCCTCCACTTT
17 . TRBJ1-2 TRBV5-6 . CASSFRSARGRSYGYTF TGTGCCAGCAGCTTCCGATCGGCCAGGGGTAGAAGCTATGGCTACACCTTC
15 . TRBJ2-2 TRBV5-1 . CASSLRGQNTGELFF TGCGCCAGCAGCCTCAGGGGACAGAACACCGGGGAGCTGTTTTTT
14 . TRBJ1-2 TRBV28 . CASSFYSPTYGYTF TGTGCCAGCAGTTTCTACAGCCCGACCTATGGCTACACCTTC
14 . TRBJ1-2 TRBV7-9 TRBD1 CASSFGTGTYGYTF TGTGCCAGCAGCTTCGGGACAGGGACATATGGCTACACCTTC
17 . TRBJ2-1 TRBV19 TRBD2 CASSQRTSGRPDNEQFF TGTGCCAGTAGTCAACGGACTAGCGGGAGACCCGACAATGAGCAGTTCTTC
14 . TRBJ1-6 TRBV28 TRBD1 CASSDQTGVSPLHF TGTGCCAGCTCCGATCAGACAGGGGTATCACCCCTCCACTTT
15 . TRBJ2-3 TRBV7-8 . CASSLGRHNTDTQYF TGTGCCAGCAGCTTAGGACGACACAACACAGATACGCAGTATTTT
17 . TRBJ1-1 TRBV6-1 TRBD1 CASSGQGARGANTEAFF TGTGCCAGCAGTGGGCAGGGGGCGCGGGGCGCGAACACTGAAGCTTTCTTT
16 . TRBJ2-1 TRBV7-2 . CATQLRLSSSYNEQFF TGTGCCACCCAACTACGGCTATCAAGCTCCTACAATGAGCAGTTCTTC
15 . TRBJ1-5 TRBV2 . CASRPGDYSNQPQHF TGTGCCAGCAGGCCGGGAGATTATAGCAATCAGCCCCAGCATTTT
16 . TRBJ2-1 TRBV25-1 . CASRPRGAELYNEQFF TGTGCCAGCAGACCCAGGGGAGCGGAACTTTACAATGAGCAGTTCTTC
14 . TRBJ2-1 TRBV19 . CASSIAFARDEQFF TGTGCCAGTAGTATAGCATTCGCGAGGGATGAGCAGTTCTTC
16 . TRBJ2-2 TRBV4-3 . CASSQGVRVMTGELFF TGCGCCAGCAGCCAAGGAGTGAGGGTAATGACCGGGGAGCTGTTTTTT
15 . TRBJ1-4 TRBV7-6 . CASSQVGGVNEKLFF TGTGCCAGCAGCCAAGTCGGCGGGGTTAATGAAAAACTGTTTTTT
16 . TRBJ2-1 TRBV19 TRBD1 CASSRAGTGAYNEQFF TGTGCCAGTAGTAGGGCCGGGACAGGCGCCTACAATGAGCAGTTCTTC
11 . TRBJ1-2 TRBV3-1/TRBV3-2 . CASSQDRGYTF TGTGCCAGCAGCCAAGATCGGGGCTACACCTTC
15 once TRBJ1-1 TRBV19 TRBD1 CASTSRGQGDTEAFF TGTGCCAGTACCTCAAGGGGACAGGGGGACACTGAAGCTTTCTTT
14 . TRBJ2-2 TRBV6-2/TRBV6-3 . CASSSGHYTGELFF TGTGCCAGCAGTTCCGGACATTACACCGGGGAGCTGTTTTTT
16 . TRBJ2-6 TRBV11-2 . CASSGLASSGANVLTF TGTGCCAGCAGCGGGCTAGCGTCCTCTGGGGCCAACGTCCTGACTTTC
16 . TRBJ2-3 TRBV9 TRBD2 CASSVLAGGATDTQYF TGTGCCAGCAGCGTACTAGCGGGGGGGGCCACAGATACGCAGTATTTT
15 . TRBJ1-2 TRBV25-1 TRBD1 CASSVRTGYPYGYTF TGTGCCAGCAGTGTTCGGACAGGGTATCCCTATGGCTACACCTTC
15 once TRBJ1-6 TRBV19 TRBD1 CASSTGQGRNSPLHF TGTGCCAGTAGTACTGGACAGGGGAGAAATTCACCCCTCCACTTT
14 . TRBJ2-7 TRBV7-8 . CASSPPLTAYEQYF TGTGCCAGCAGCCCACCGCTTACAGCCTACGAGCAGTACTTC
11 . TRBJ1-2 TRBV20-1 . CSARQDYGYTF TGCAGTGCTAGACAGGACTATGGCTACACCTTC
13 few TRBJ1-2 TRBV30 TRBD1 CAVRTGNSYGYTF TGTGCCGTAAGGACAGGGAATAGCTATGGCTACACCTTC
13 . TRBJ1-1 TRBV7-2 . CASSLPGRAEAFF TGTGCCAGCAGCTTACCGGGGAGGGCTGAAGCTTTCTTT
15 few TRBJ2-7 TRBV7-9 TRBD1 CASSLLGTGVYEQYF TGTGCCAGCAGCTTACTCGGGACAGGGGTCTACGAGCAGTACTTC
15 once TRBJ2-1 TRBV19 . CASSIRGGAFNEQFF TGTGCCAGTAGTATTAGAGGGGGGGCCTTCAATGAGCAGTTCTTC
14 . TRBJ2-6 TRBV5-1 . CASSPDTGANVLTF TGCGCCAGCAGCCCAGACACTGGGGCCAACGTCCTGACTTTC
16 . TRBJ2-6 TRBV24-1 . CATSDRTGSGANVLTF TGTGCCACCAGTGATCGCACAGGGTCTGGGGCCAACGTCCTGACTTTC
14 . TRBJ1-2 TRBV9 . CASSGPGQNYGYTF TGTGCCAGCAGCGGCCCCGGACAGAACTATGGCTACACCTTC